A selection of T cell receptor beta chains follows, all from one sample in a study of CD8+ T cells in alopecia areata. TCRdb's copy holds only in-frame clones and misses some; the assay was immunoSEQ multiplex PCR. The sample includes around 200,000 clones, roughly 60% of them seen just once. The specimen comprised CD4+ T cells sorted from blood, sampled at week 0. These receptors were collected from a human donor with alopecia areata. The CDR3 runs from the conserved cysteine through the conserved F or W. D genes are given only for firm matches. Part of the rows lack a size; the others show once, few, many or a class for expanded clones.

>.|.|TRBV5-1|TRBJ2-6
CASVQDSGANVLTF
TGCGCCAGCGTTCAGGACTCTGGGGCCAACGTCCTGACTTTC
>.|few|TRBV29-1|TRBJ2-5
CSVGDKRAQYF
TGCAGCGTCGGGGACAAGAGAGCCCAGTACTTC
>.|.|TRBV7-2|TRBJ2-7
CASSRDSASYEQYF
TGTGCCAGCAGCCGAGACAGTGCATCCTACGAGCAGTACTTC
>.|few|TRBV5-1|TRBJ2-7
CASSLSSETLYEQYF
TGCGCCAGCAGCTTGAGCTCCGAAACGTTGTACGAGCAGTACTTC
>.|.|TRBV25-1|TRBJ2-2
CASSFQGSTGELFF
TGTGCCAGCAGTTTCCAGGGGAGCACCGGGGAGCTGTTTTTT
>.|.|TRBV2|TRBJ1-5
CASSEWGFGNQPQHF
TGTGCCAGCAGTGAATGGGGGTTCGGCAATCAGCCCCAGCATTTT
>.|.|TRBV9|TRBJ2-2
CASSAGLLEGELFF
TGTGCCAGCAGCGCCGGGCTACTAGAAGGGGAGCTGTTTTTT
>TRBD1|once|TRBV7-2|TRBJ1-6
CASSFQGQGTSPLHF
TGTGCCAGCAGCTTTCAAGGACAGGGGACTTCACCCCTCCACTTT
>.|.|TRBV19|TRBJ1-6
CASSLDSPGNSPLHF
TGTGCCAGTAGTTTGGACAGCCCTGGGAATTCACCCCTCCACTTT
>.|.|TRBV29-1|TRBJ1-2
CSVVGTERYGYTF
TGCAGCGTTGTAGGGACGGAGCGTTATGGCTACACCTTC
>.|.|TRBV5-1|TRBJ2-1
CASSSLGDNEQFF
TGCGCCAGCAGCTCGTTAGGGGACAATGAGCAGTTCTTC
>TRBD1|.|TRBV5-6|TRBJ2-3
CASSPGQGMGTDTQYF
TGTGCCAGCAGCCCGGGACAGGGGATGGGCACAGATACGCAGTATTTT
>TRBD2|.|TRBV29-1|TRBJ2-1
CSVAVAGLYNEQFF
TGCAGCGTCGCCGTAGCGGGTCTCTACAATGAGCAGTTCTTC
>.|.|TRBV7-9|TRBJ2-6
CASSSDFSGANVLTF
TGTGCCAGCAGCTCAGACTTCTCTGGGGCCAACGTCCTGACTTTC
>.|.|TRBV7-2|TRBJ2-2
CASSFYTGELFF
TGTGCCAGCAGCTTTTACACCGGGGAGCTGTTTTTT
>TRBD1|.|TRBV4-3|TRBJ2-1
CASSQAIRDRVFF
TGCGCCAGCAGCCAAGCCATCCGGGACAGAGTGTTCTTC
>.|.|TRBV6-6|TRBJ1-1
CATSSAGRRNTEAFF
TGTGCCACCTCTTCGGCGGGAAGAAGGAACACTGAAGCTTTCTTT
>.|few|TRBV4-2|TRBJ2-6
CASSLPEPSGANVLTF
TGTGCCAGCAGCTTGCCCGAACCCTCTGGGGCCAACGTCCTGACTTTC
>.|.|TRBV9|TRBJ1-1
CASSVGDRNTEAFF
TGTGCCAGCAGCGTAGGTGACAGGAACACTGAAGCTTTCTTT
>.|once|TRBV20-1|TRBJ1-2
CSASGRDGYTF
TGCAGTGCTAGCGGACGGGATGGCTACACCTTC
>.|.|TRBV29-1|TRBJ2-1
CSVENSAKFF
TGCAGCGTTGAAAACTCCGCAAAGTTCTTC
>TRBD1|.|TRBV19|TRBJ2-4
CASSIVGVGQGPKLAKNIQYF
TGTGCCAGTAGTATCGTCGGAGTGGGACAGGGACCAAAATTAGCCAAAAACATTCAGTACTTC
>TRBD1|.|TRBV7-9|TRBJ2-7
CASSADRGNYEQYF
TGTGCCAGCAGCGCGGACAGGGGGAACTACGAGCAGTACTTC
>.|.|TRBV27|TRBJ1-6
CASSTHWTSPLHF
TGTGCCAGCAGTACTCACTGGACCTCACCCCTCCACTTT
>.|.|TRBV29-1|TRBJ1-5
CSVAVEANQPQHF
TGCAGCGTTGCTGTAGAGGCCAATCAGCCCCAGCATTTT
>.|few|TRBV5-1|TRBJ1-2
CASSTGAGDGYTF
TGCGCCAGCAGCACCGGGGCTGGCGATGGCTACACCTTC
>.|.|TRBV29-1|TRBJ2-7
CSAGTQAYEQYF
TGCAGCGCCGGGACTCAAGCCTACGAGCAGTACTTC
>TRBD1|.|TRBV27|TRBJ2-2
CASRRQGANTGELFF
TGTGCCAGCAGGCGACAGGGGGCGAACACCGGGGAGCTGTTTTTT
>.|once|TRBV7-9|TRBJ1-2
CASSLVANHYGYTF
TGTGCCAGCAGCTTAGTGGCCAACCACTATGGCTACACCTTC
>.|.|TRBV15|TRBJ2-3
CATKTGIVADTQYF
TGTGCCACCAAAACAGGGATAGTCGCAGATACGCAGTATTTT
>.|.|TRBV29-1|TRBJ1-1
CSVEGLQTQGTAFF
TGCAGCGTTGAAGGCCTACAAACACAGGGCACTGCTTTCTTT
>TRBD1|.|TRBV30|TRBJ1-6
CAWSGQGEISPLHF
TGTGCCTGGAGTGGGCAGGGGGAAATTTCACCCCTCCACTTT
>TRBD1|few|TRBV5-6|TRBJ1-3
CASSWDRGHSGNTIYF
TGTGCCAGCAGCTGGGACAGGGGGCACTCTGGAAACACCATATATTTT
>.|.|TRBV5-6|TRBJ2-2
CASSLRRMNTGELFF
TGTGCCAGCAGCTTGCGGCGGATGAACACCGGGGAGCTGTTTTTT
>.|few|TRBV5-1|TRBJ2-1
CASSLPQPYNEQFF
TGCGCCAGCAGCTTGCCACAGCCCTACAATGAGCAGTTCTTC
>TRBD1|.|TRBV11-2|TRBJ2-1
CASSSRDRHNYNEQFF
TGTGCCAGCAGCTCCCGGGACAGGCACAACTACAATGAGCAGTTCTTC
>.|.|TRBV4-2|TRBJ1-2
CASSQDQGPKSDYGYTF
TGTGCCAGCAGCCAAGATCAAGGACCGAAATCGGACTATGGCTACACCTTC
>.|.|TRBV30|TRBJ1-1
CAWAHRTWNEAFF
TGTGCCTGGGCTCATAGGACTTGGAATGAAGCTTTCTTT
>TRBD1|.|TRBV30|TRBJ1-2
CAWDRDYYGYTF
TGTGCCTGGGACAGGGATTACTATGGCTACACCTTC
>TRBD2|few|TRBV4-2|TRBJ2-7
CASSQELAGAAYEQYF
TGTGCCAGCAGCCAAGAACTAGCGGGGGCCGCCTACGAGCAGTACTTC
>.|few|TRBV19|TRBJ2-3
CASSTPGRTDTQYF
TGTGCCAGTAGTACCCCGGGGCGAACAGATACGCAGTATTTT
>TRBD1|.|TRBV15|TRBJ1-2
CATSRDHGQGTVYGYTF
TGTGCCACCAGCAGAGATCACGGACAGGGAACTGTGTATGGCTACACCTTC
>TRBD2|few|TRBV4-1|TRBJ2-1
CASSQEWGGSYNEQFF
TGCGCCAGCAGCCAAGAGTGGGGGGGGTCCTACAATGAGCAGTTCTTC
>.|.|TRBV5-1|TRBJ1-4
CASSLSGDEKLFF
TGCGCCAGCAGCTTGTCAGGGGATGAAAAACTGTTTTTT